The clone carrying this T cell receptor beta chain was seen repeatedly, ten times or more. Antigen specificity is unknown. TCRdb reanalysed the 5' RACE reads using MiXCR and keeps one entry per CDR3 protein. The sample records about 59,000 distinct CDR3 sequences, 3% to 4% being singletons. This specimen comes from a study of neurological immune-mediated disorders. General study results and limits: A possible signature was seen in one related-CDR3 cluster, into which phylogenetic grouping placed the repertoires of 18 of 34 multiple sclerosis patients.

The starting material, 2 million PBMCs stored at -80 C, gave rise to the unsorted libraries. Germline V gene sequence: CDR1 ENHRY, CDR2 SYGVKD. The CDR3 contains 13 residues. The V segment lost 4 bases and the J segment 5 bases; nucleotides outside the gene matches: 2. The genes are TRBV10-3 and TRBJ1-5, with TRBD1 identical over 7 bases. The sample taken for sequencing was PBMCs. This receptor was taken from a woman in her 50s with multiple sclerosis. The CDR3 sequence is CAISGQGDQPQHF. The CDR3 nucleotides are TGTGCCATCAGTGGACAGGGTGATCAGCCCCAGCATTTT.